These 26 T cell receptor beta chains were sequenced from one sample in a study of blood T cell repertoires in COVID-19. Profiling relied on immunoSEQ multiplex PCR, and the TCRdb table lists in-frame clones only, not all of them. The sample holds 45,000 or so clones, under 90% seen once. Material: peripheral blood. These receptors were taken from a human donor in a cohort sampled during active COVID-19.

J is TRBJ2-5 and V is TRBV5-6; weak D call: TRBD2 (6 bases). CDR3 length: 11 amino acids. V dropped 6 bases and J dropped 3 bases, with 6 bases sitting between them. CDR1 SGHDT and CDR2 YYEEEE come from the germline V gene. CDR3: CASTSEETQYF. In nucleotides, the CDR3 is TGTGCCAGCACTAGCGAAGAGACCCAGTACTTC.

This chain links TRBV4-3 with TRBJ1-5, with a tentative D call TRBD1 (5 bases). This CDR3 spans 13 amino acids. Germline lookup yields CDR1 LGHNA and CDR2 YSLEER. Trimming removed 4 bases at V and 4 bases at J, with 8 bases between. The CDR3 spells CASSPGRNQPQHF. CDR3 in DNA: TGCGCCAGCAGCCCAGGGAGGAATCAGCCCCAGCATTTT.

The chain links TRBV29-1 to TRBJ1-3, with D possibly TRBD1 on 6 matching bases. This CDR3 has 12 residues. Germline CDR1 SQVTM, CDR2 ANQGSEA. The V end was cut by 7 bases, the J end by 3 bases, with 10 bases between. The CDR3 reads CSAGVNGNTIYF. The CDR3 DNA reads TGCAGCGCAGGGGTAAATGGAAACACCATATATTTT.

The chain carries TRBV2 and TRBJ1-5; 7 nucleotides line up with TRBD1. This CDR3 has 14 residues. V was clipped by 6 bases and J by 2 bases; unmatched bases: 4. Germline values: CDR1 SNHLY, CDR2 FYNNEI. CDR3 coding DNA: TGTGCCAGCAGGACCACAGGGGGCAATCAGCCCCAGCATTTT. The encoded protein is CASRTTGGNQPQHF.

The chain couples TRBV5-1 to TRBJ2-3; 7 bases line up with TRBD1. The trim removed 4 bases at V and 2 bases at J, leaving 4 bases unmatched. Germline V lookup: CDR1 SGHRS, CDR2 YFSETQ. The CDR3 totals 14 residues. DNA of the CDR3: TGCGCCAGCAGCAAACAGGGGATCACAGATACGCAGTATTTT. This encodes CASSKQGITDTQYF.

CDR3: CASSNGDYGYTF. The CDR3 DNA follows: TGTGCCAGCAGTAACGGAGACTATGGCTACACCTTC. V usage is TRBV28 and J usage is TRBJ1-2; D unresolved. The CDR3 covers 12 residues. Per germline, CDR1 MDHEN and CDR2 SYDVKM. The germline V and J ends were trimmed by 5 bases and 3 bases, with 7 bases remaining between them.

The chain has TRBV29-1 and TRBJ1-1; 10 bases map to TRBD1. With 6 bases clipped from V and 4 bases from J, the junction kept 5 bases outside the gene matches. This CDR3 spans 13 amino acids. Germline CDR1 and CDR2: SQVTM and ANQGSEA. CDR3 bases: TGCAGCGTGACCGGACAGGGGGGCACTGAAGCTTTCTTT. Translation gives CSVTGQGGTEAFF.

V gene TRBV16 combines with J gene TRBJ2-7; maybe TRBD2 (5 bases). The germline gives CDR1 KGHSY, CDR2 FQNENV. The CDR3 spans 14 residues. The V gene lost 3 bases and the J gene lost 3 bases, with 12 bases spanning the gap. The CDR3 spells CASSQSSSGYEQYF. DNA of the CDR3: TGTGCCAGCAGCCAGAGCTCCAGCGGCTACGAGCAGTACTTC.

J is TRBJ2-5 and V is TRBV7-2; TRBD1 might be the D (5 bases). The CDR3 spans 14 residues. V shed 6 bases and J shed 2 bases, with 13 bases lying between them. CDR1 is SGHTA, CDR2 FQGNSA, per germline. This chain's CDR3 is CASRKGQTQETQYF. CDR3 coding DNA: TGTGCCAGCAGGAAAGGACAAACTCAAGAGACCCAGTACTTC.

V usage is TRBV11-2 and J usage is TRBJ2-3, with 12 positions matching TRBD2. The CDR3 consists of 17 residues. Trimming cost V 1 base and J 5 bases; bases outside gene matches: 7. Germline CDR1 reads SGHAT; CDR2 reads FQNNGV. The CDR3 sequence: CASSLGVLAGGVDTQYF. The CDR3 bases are TGTGCCAGCAGCTTAGGGGTACTAGCGGGGGGTGTAGATACGCAGTATTTT.

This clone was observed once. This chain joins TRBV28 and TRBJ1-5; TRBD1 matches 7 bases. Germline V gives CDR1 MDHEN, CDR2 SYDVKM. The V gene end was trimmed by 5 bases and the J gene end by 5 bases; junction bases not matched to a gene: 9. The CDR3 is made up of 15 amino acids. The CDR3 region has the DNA TGTGCCAGCAGTATAGATAACAGGGGCGATCAGCCCCAGCATTTT. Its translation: CASSIDNRGDQPQHF.

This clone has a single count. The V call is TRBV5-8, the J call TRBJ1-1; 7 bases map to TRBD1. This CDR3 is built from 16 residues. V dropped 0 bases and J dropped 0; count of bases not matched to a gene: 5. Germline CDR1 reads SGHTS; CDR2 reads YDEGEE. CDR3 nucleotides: TGTGCCAGCAGCTTGGAGACAGGGCGACTGAACACTGAAGCTTTCTTT. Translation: CASSLETGRLNTEAFF.

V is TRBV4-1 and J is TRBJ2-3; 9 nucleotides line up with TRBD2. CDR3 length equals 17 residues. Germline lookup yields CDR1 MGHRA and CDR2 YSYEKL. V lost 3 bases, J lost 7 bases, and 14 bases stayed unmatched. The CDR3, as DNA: TGCGCCAGCAGCCATGTCAACCGGCGGGGGGGCCGACATACGCAGTATTTT. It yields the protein CASSHVNRRGGRHTQYF.

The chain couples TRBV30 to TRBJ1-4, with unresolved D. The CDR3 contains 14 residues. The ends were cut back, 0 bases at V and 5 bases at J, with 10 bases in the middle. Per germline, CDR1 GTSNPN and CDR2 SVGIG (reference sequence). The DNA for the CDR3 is TGTGCCTGGAGTGTACGGGATAAAAATGAAAAACTGTTTTTT. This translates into CAWSVRDKNEKLFF.

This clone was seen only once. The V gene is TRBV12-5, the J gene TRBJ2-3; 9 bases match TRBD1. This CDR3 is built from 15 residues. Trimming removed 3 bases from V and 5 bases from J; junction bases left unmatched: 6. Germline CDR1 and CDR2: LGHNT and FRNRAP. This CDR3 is CASGFVGQGQDTQYF. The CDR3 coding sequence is TGTGCTAGTGGTTTTGTCGGACAGGGGCAAGATACGCAGTATTTT.

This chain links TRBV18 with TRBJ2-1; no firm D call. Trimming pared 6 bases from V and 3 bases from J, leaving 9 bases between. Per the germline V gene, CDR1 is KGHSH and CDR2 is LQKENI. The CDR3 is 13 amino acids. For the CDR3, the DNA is TGTGCCAGCTCGACGGCAGGCTACAATGAGCAGTTCTTC. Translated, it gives CASSTAGYNEQFF.

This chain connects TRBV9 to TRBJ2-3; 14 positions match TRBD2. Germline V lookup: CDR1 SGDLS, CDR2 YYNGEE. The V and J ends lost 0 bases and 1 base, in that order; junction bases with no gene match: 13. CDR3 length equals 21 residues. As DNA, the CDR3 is TGTGCCAGCAGCGTAGGACCGGGACTAGCGGGGGTAATAGGCGGCACAGATACGCAGTATTTT. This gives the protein CASSVGPGLAGVIGGTDTQYF.

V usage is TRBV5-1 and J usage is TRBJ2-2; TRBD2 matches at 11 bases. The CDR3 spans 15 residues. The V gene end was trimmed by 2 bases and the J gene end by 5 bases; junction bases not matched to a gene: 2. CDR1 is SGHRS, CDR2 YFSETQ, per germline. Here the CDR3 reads CASSFSGGATGELFF. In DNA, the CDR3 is TGCGCCAGCAGCTTTAGCGGGGGGGCAACCGGGGAGCTGTTTTTT.

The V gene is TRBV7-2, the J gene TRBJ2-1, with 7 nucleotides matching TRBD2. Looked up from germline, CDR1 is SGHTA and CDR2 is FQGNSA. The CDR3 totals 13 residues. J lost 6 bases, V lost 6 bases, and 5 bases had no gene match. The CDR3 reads CASRHGGTNEQFF. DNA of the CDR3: TGTGCCAGCAGACACGGGGGGACCAATGAGCAGTTCTTC.

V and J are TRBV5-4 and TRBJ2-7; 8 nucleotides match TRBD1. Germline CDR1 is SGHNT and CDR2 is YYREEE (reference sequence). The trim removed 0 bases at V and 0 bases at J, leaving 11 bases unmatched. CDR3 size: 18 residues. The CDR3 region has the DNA TGTGCCAGCAGCTTGGGAGGGCCAGGGGGCTCCCACTCCTACGAGCAGTACTTC. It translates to CASSLGGPGGSHSYEQYF.

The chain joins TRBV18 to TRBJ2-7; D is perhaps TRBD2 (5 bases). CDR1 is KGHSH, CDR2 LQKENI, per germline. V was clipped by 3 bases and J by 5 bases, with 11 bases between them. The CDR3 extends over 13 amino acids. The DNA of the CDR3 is TGTGCCAGCTCACCCGGAGGTCCCGACGAGCAGTACTTC. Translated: CASSPGGPDEQYF. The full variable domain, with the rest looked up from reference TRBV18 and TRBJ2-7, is NAGVMQNPRHLVRRRGQEARLRCSPMKGHSHVYWYRQLPEEGLKFMVYLQKENIIDESGMPKERFSAEFPKEGPSILRIQQVVRGDSAAYFCASSPGGPDEQYFGPGTRLTVT.

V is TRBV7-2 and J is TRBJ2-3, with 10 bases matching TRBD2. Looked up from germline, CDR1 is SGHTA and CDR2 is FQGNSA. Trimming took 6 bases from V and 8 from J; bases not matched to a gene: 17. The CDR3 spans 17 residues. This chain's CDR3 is CASSLNNPGLASPTQYF. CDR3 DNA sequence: TGTGCCAGCAGTTTAAACAATCCGGGACTAGCGAGTCCTACGCAGTATTTT.

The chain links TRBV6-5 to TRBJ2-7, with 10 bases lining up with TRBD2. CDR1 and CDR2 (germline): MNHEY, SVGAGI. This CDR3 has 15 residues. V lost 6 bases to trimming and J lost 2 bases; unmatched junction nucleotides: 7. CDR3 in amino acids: CASSEAGTSAYEQYF. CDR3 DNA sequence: TGTGCCAGCAGCGAGGCCGGGACTAGCGCCTACGAGCAGTACTTC.

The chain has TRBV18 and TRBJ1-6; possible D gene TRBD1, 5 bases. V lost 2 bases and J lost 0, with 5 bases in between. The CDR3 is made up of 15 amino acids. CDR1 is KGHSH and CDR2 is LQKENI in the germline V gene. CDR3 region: CASSPDSSYNSPLHF. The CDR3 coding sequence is TGTGCCAGCTCACCAGACAGCTCCTATAATTCACCCCTCCACTTT.

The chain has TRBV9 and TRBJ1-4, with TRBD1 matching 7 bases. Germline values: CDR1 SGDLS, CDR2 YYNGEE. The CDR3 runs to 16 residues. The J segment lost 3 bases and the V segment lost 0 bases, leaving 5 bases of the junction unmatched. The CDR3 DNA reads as TGTGCCAGCAGCGTAGGGAACAGGGGAGCTAATGAAAAACTGTTTTTT. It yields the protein CASSVGNRGANEKLFF. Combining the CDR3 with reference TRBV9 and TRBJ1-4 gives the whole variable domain DSGVTQTPKHLITATGQRVTLRCSPRSGDLSVYWYQQSLDQGLQFLIQYYNGEERAKGNILERFSAQQFPDLHSELNLSSLELGDSALYFCASSVGNRGANEKLFFGSGTQLSVL.

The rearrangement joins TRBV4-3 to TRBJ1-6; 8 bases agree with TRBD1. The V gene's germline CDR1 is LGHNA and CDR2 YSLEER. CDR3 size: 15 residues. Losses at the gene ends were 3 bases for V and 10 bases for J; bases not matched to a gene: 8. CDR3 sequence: CASSHGQGGGSPLHF. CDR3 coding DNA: TGCGCCAGCAGCCACGGACAGGGAGGAGGATCACCCCTCCACTTT.